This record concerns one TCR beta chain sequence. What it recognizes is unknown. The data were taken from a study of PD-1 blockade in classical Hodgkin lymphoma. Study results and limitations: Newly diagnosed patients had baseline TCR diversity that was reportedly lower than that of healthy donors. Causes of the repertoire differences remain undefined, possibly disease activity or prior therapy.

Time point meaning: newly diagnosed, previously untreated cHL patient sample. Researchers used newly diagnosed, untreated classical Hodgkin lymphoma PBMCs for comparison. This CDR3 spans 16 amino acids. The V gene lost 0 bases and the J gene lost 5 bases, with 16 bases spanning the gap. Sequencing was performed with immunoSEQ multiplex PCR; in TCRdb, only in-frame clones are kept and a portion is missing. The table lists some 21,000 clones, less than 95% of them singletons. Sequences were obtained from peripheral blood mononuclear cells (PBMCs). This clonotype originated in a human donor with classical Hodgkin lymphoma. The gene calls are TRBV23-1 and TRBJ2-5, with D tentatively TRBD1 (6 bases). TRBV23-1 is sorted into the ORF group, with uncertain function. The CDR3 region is CASSQSPSLRGETQYF. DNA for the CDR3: TGCGCCAGCAGTCAATCGCCCTCCCTTAGGGGGGAGACCCAGTACTTC.